The next 21 T cell receptor beta chains were all read from a single sample in a study of CD8+ T cells in alopecia areata. Investigators isolated RNA and reverse transcribed it into cDNA to act as the sequencing template. Some clones are missing from TCRdb's copy, which holds only in-frame ones; the method was immunoSEQ multiplex PCR. Of about 210,000 clones in the sample, approximately 40% are singletons; the top ten hold roughly 2.6%. Stated treatment: oral pan-JAK inhibitor, 5-10 mg twice daily. The sequences come from CD4+ T cells sorted from blood, collected at roughly week 36, from a patient treated with tofacitinib. Source of these receptors: a human donor with alopecia areata.

The chain has TRBV25-1 and TRBJ1-1; possibly TRBD1 for D (5 bases). CDR1 is MGHDK, CDR2 SYGVNS, per germline. This CDR3 comprises 14 residues. The V and J ends lost 7 bases and 2 bases respectively, with 14 bases between them. CDR3 in DNA: TGTGCCAGCACCAGGGTAGGGGCTAACACTGAAGCTTTCTTT. Translated: CASTRVGANTEAFF. Variable domain in full (rest from reference TRBV25-1 and TRBJ1-1): EADIYQTPRYLVIGTGKKITLECSQTMGHDKMYWYQQDPGMELHLIHYSYGVNSTEKGDLSSESTVSRIRTEHFPLTLESARPSHTSQYLCASTRVGANTEAFFGQGTRLTVV.

The chain carries TRBV4-3 and TRBJ1-1; 7 bases are shared with TRBD1. CDR3 size: 15 residues. Germline CDR1 is LGHNA and CDR2 is YSLEER. J was trimmed by 2 bases and V by 0 bases; bases with no gene match: 3. The CDR3 region is CASSQDYRGNTEAFF. The CDR3 DNA follows: TGCGCCAGCAGCCAAGATTACAGGGGAAACACTGAAGCTTTCTTT.

The chain is built from TRBV5-1 and TRBJ2-1; TRBD2 is a possible D gene (5 bases). Trimming pared 5 bases from V and 8 bases from J, leaving 20 bases between. Germline CDR1 reads SGHRS; CDR2 reads YFSETQ. The CDR3 spans 15 residues. The CDR3 sequence: CASRSADFPRDEQFF. In DNA form, the CDR3 reads TGCGCCAGCAGATCAGCGGACTTCCCCCGAGATGAGCAGTTCTTC.

The rearrangement joins TRBV6-4 to TRBJ2-2; D not certain. V dropped 2 bases and J dropped 3 bases, with 4 bases sitting between them. The length of the CDR3 is 13 residues. Germline V gives CDR1 MRHNA, CDR2 SNTAGT. In DNA, the CDR3 is TGTGCCAGCAGTGACCGGGACACCGGGGAGCTGTTTTTT. Protein sequence: CASSDRDTGELFF.

To note about this clone: This CDR3 is also generated by other DNA sequences in the sample. The chain employs TRBV19 and TRBJ1-1, with 8 bases that match TRBD1. V shed 4 bases and J 0 bases; nucleotides not matched to a gene: 1. This CDR3 comprises 14 residues. Per the germline V gene, CDR1 is LNHDA and CDR2 is SQIVND (reference sequence). This chain's CDR3 is CASSRQGMNTEAFF. For the CDR3, the DNA is TGTGCCAGTAGTAGACAGGGGATGAACACTGAAGCTTTCTTT. The variable domain in full, completed from reference TRBV19 and TRBJ1-1, reads DGGITQSPKYLFRKEGQNVTLSCEQNLNHDAMYWYRQDPGQGLRLIYYSQIVNDFQKGDIAEGYSVSREKKESFPLTVTSAQKNPTAFYLCASSRQGMNTEAFFGQGTRLTVV.

The V gene is TRBV6-5, the J gene TRBJ2-7; D is undetermined. Trimming took 7 bases from V and 4 from J, leaving 8 bases between them. Germline-derived CDR1 and CDR2 are MNHEY and SVGAGI. This CDR3 is 11 amino acids long. CDR3 nucleotides: TGTGCCAGCAAGGGCTTATACGAGCAGTACTTC. As protein: CASKGLYEQYF.

The V call is TRBV6-6, the J call TRBJ2-1, with D possibly TRBD1 on 5 matching bases. The CDR3 has 16 residues. V lost 6 bases, J lost 2 bases, and 17 bases lay in between. Germline-derived CDR1 and CDR2 are MNHNY and SVGAGI (reference sequence). CDR3 in DNA: TGTGCCAGCAGCCGCGCGCTTGACAGAGCCTACAATGAGCAGTTCTTC. Its translation: CASSRALDRAYNEQFF.

This clone was detected many times. This chain connects TRBV6-6 to TRBJ2-2; TRBD1 is a possible D gene (6 bases). V lost 11 bases and J lost 7, with 17 bases in between. The CDR3 has 13 residues. The germline CDR1 and CDR2 sequences are MNHNY and SVGAGI (reference sequence). CDR3: CAPHGVQGGELFF. The CDR3, as DNA: TGTGCCCCTCACGGGGTACAGGGCGGGGAGCTGTTTTTT.

The sample holds a few counts of this clone. This chain links TRBV20-1 with TRBJ1-2; D call uncertain. Trimming shortened V by 6 bases and J by 5 bases, and 10 bases separated the two germline ends. Germline-derived CDR1 and CDR2 are DFQATT and SNEGSKA (reference sequence). The CDR3 runs 11 residues. The CDR3 sequence: CSALDGYGYTF. The CDR3 DNA sequence: TGCAGTGCCCTGGACGGGTATGGCTACACCTTC.

This chain links TRBV28 with TRBJ1-5; D is undetermined. Trimming left V 7 bases short and J 2 bases short, with 12 bases between. The CDR3 is made up of 14 amino acids. From germline, CDR1 is MDHEN and CDR2 SYDVKM. In nucleotides, the CDR3 is TGTGCCAGCACAACCCCGCCAGGCAATCAGCCCCAGCATTTT. This gives the protein CASTTPPGNQPQHF.

The gene calls are TRBV25-1 and TRBJ1-5, with no clear D. The germline V gene has CDR1 MGHDK and CDR2 SYGVNS. Trimming stripped 0 bases from V and 3 bases from J, with 6 bases between. The CDR3 length is 14 residues. CDR3 amino acids: CASSEYGNNQPQHF. CDR3 coding DNA: TGTGCCAGCAGTGAATATGGGAACAATCAGCCCCAGCATTTT.

The V call is TRBV7-8, the J call TRBJ2-4; TRBD2 aligns across 10 bases. The CDR3 is made up of 14 amino acids. CDR1 is SGHVS, CDR2 FQNEAQ, per germline. The V segment lost 2 bases and the J segment 6 bases; nucleotides outside the gene matches: 1. CDR3 in amino acids: CASSLQREGNIQYF. The CDR3 DNA is TGTGCCAGCAGCTTACAGCGGGAGGGAAACATTCAGTACTTC.

The rearrangement links TRBV7-2 to TRBJ2-7, with D possibly being TRBD2 (6 bases). The CDR3 is made up of 12 amino acids. Trimming cost V 1 base and J 6 bases, with 7 bases left between them. Per the germline V gene, CDR1 is SGHTA and CDR2 is FQGNSA. Here the CDR3 reads CASSLGGTEQYF. CDR3 DNA sequence: TGTGCCAGCAGCTTAGGCGGGACCGAGCAGTACTTC.

As concerns this clone: A far larger clone differs by one base, so this is likely a read error. The genes are TRBV7-7 and TRBJ2-2, with D uncertain. Germline V gene lookup returns CDR1 SSHAT and CDR2 FNYEAQ (reference sequence). This CDR3 spans 12 amino acids. Trimming pared 2 bases from V and 6 bases from J, leaving 4 bases between. The chain's CDR3 is CASSLPAGELFF. CDR3 nucleotides: TGTGCCAGCAGCTTACCGGCCGGGGAGCTGTTTTTT.

V gene TRBV25-1 combines with J gene TRBJ2-7; D unresolved. Germline lookup yields CDR1 MGHDK and CDR2 SYGVNS. The CDR3 loop spans 11 amino acids. With 4 bases removed from V and 5 bases from J, the gap between germline ends came to 6 bases. DNA for the CDR3: TGTGCCAGCAGTGCTATGCACGAGCAGTACTTC. Its translation: CASSAMHEQYF.

This clone came up a few times. The DNA of the CDR3 is TGTGCCTGGAGCTCCGGACAGACTCCTTTGGGGGAGCAGTACTTC. Residues: CAWSSGQTPLGEQYF. The chain links TRBV30 to TRBJ2-7; TRBD1 might be the D (6 bases). V was pared by 3 bases and J by 7 bases, with 22 bases between. Germline loops: CDR1 GTSNPN, CDR2 SVGIG (reference sequence). The CDR3 runs 15 residues. Combining the CDR3 with reference TRBV30 and TRBJ2-7 gives the whole variable domain SQTIHQWPATLVQPVGSPLSLECTVEGTSNPNLYWYRQAAGRGLQLLFYSVGIGQISSEVPQNLSASRPQDRQFILSSKKLLLSDSGFYLCAWSSGQTPLGEQYFGPGTRLTVT.

CDR3 residues: CASSWATGSDGYTF. The CDR3 DNA sequence: TGCGCCAGCAGCTGGGCGACAGGGAGTGATGGCTACACCTTC. This chain joins TRBV5-1 and TRBJ1-2; the match to TRBD1 covers 7 bases. Germline CDR1 and CDR2: SGHRS and YFSETQ. V trimming: 3 bases; J trimming: 6 bases; junction bases outside the gene matches: 8. The CDR3 totals 14 residues.

This clone was observed a handful of times. This chain uses TRBV2 with TRBJ2-3, with TRBD2 matching over 15 bases. The trim removed 6 bases at V and 1 base at J, leaving 8 bases unmatched. Germline lookup yields CDR1 SNHLY and CDR2 FYNNEI. The CDR3 runs 18 residues. In nucleotides, the CDR3 is TGTGCCAGCAGAGCCGGACTAGCGGGAGGGCCTGGCACAGATACGCAGTATTTT. Its protein is CASRAGLAGGPGTDTQYF.

On this clone: Because the CDR3's place on the DNA is in doubt, the DNA is left out and the CDR3 is given as listed by TCRdb. The chain combines TRBV5-1 with TRBJ2-2; TRBD2 is taken as the D call from the table, unchecked against the DNA. Counting both end residues, the CDR3 totals 19 amino acids. Germline V gene lookup returns CDR1 SGHRS and CDR2 YFSETQ. The CDR3 protein is CASTFRVLAGGRRAGELFF.

This clone was counted a few times. J is TRBJ2-5 and V is TRBV7-9; TRBD1 matches 11 bases. This CDR3 is built from 12 residues. V was pared by 11 bases and J by 5 bases, with 4 bases of the junction left unmatched. CDR1 and CDR2 (germline): SEHNR, FQNEAQ (reference sequence). The CDR3 sequence is CAGRTGGETQYF. The DNA of the CDR3 is TGTGCCGGACGGACAGGGGGCGAGACCCAGTACTTC.

The chain carries TRBV5-1 and TRBJ1-1; unclear D gene. Germline V gives CDR1 SGHRS, CDR2 YFSETQ. V was clipped by 2 bases and J by 0 bases, with 2 bases between them. The CDR3 is 12 residues long. In nucleotides, the CDR3 is TGCGCCAGCAGCTTACTGAACACTGAAGCTTTCTTT. Its protein product is CASSLLNTEAFF. Full variable domain (missing parts from reference TRBV5-1 and TRBJ1-1): KAGVTQTPRYLIKTRGQQVTLSCSPISGHRSVSWYQQTPGQGLQFLFEYFSETQRNKGNFPGRFSGRQFSNSRSEMNVSTLELGDSALYLCASSLLNTEAFFGQGTRLTVV.